The 2 T cell receptor beta chains given below trace back to one sample, sequenced in a study of CD8 T cells in ankylosing spondylitis. TCRdb re-analysed the 5' RACE reads in MiXCR, keeping a single row per CDR3 protein. The profile shows 200,000 or so distinct CDR3 sequences, 10% to 15% of them singletons. Sequencing was performed on blood, either unsorted or a sorted T cell fraction (not recorded which). The origin of the receptors is a female donor with ankylosing spondylitis or in good health (not recorded which).

In its sample, this clonotype was seen a few times. V gene TRBV7-3 combines with J gene TRBJ2-7; TRBD1 is a possible D gene (5 bases). CDR1 is SGHTA, CDR2 FQGTGA, per germline. CDR3 length: 14 residues. Trimming left V 5 bases short and J 7 bases short, with 18 bases between. CDR3 sequence (DNA): TGTGCCAGCAGCCCGACGGGCAGGGCTGGAGAGCAGTACTTC. Translated: CASSPTGRAGEQYF.

This clonotype was found many times. V usage is TRBV3-1 and J usage is TRBJ2-4; D gene ambiguous. Trimming cost V 0 bases and J 3 bases, with 9 bases left between them. Germline CDR1 reads LGHDT; CDR2 reads YNNKEL (reference sequence). This CDR3 is 15 amino acids long. The CDR3 nucleotides are TGTGCCAGCAGCCAAGATGACACCTACAAAAACATTCAGTACTTC. It encodes CASSQDDTYKNIQYF.